This T cell receptor (beta chain) was sequenced for a study of early T cells in non-severe SARS-CoV-2 infection. Study as a whole: Sequencing of bulk RNA from unsorted whole blood was done, without chain pairing.

Attachment of unique molecular identifiers to individual cDNA molecules was performed. TCRdb re-analysed the 5' RACE reads in MiXCR, keeping a single row per CDR3 protein. The table shows approximately 71,000 distinct CDR3 sequences, with roughly an eighth occurring only once. As to this clonotype: The antigen is undetermined.

CDR1 is MDHEN and CDR2 is SYDVKM in the germline V gene. The CDR3 runs to 13 residues. Trimming took 6 bases from V and 4 from J, leaving 11 bases between them. Whole-study results and caveats: Anti-spike CD8 responses were favored by VDJdb matching, which missed private and CD4 specificities.

This receptor was taken from an adult who was a healthcare worker with PCR-confirmed SARS-CoV-2 infection or an uninfected control (not recorded which). The sample in question was whole blood, obtained at baseline. This chain links TRBV28 with TRBJ2-3; no reliable D call. The CDR3 nucleotides read TGTGCCAGCAGCCCACAGCTAGCAGATACGCAGTATTTT. It codes for CASSPQLADTQYF.